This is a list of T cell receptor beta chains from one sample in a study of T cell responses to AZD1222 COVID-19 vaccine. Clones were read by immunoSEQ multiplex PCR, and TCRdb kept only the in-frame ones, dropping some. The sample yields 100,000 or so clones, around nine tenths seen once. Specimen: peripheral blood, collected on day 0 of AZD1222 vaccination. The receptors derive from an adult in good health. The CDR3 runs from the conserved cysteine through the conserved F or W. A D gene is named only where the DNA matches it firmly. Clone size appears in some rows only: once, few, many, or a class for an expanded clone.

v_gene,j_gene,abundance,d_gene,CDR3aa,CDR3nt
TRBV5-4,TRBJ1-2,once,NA,CASSAQGYYGYTF,TGTGCCAGCTCGGCACAGGGCTACTATGGCTACACCTTC
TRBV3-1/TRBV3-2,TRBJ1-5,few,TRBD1,CASSLQGARQPQHF,TGTGCCAGCAGCCTACAGGGGGCGAGGCAGCCCCAGCATTTT
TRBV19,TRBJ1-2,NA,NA,CASSIGATNYGYTF,TGTGCCAGTAGTATAGGGGCTACTAACTATGGCTACACCTTC
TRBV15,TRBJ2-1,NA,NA,CATSRAVAQWDNEQFF,TGTGCCACCAGCAGAGCAGTGGCCCAGTGGGACAATGAGCAGTTCTTC
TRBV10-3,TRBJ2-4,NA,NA,CAISASYTHLLNIQYF,TGTGCCATCAGTGCCAGCTATACCCACCTACTAAACATTCAGTACTTC
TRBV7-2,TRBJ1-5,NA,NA,CASSFQGNSNQPQHF,TGTGCCAGCAGCTTCCAGGGAAATAGCAATCAGCCCCAGCATTTT
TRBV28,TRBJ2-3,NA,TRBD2,CASSPLPSGGWYTQYF,TGTGCCAGCAGTCCTCTCCCTAGCGGGGGGTGGTATACGCAGTATTTT
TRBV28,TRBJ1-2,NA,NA,CASSWTHNYGYTF,TGTGCCAGCAGTTGGACCCATAACTATGGCTACACCTTC
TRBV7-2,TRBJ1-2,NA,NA,CASSRGRLGGYTF,TGTGCCAGCAGCCGGGGGAGACTAGGAGGCTACACCTTC
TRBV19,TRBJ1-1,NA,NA,CASSSRGVNTEAFF,TGTGCCAGTAGTTCGCGGGGAGTGAACACTGAAGCTTTCTTT
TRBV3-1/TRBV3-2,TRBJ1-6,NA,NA,CASSPNLGVGSPLHF,TGTGCCAGCAGCCCAAACTTGGGAGTCGGTTCACCCCTCCACTTT
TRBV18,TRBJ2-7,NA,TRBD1,CASSPGTGRRISYEQYF,TGTGCCAGCTCACCCGGGACAGGGCGACGTATTTCCTACGAGCAGTACTTC
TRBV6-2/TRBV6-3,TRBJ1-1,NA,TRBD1,CASSFEGTANTEAFF,TGTGCCAGCAGTTTCGAAGGGACAGCGAACACTGAAGCTTTCTTT
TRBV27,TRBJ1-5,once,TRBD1,CASSITGGNQPQHF,TGTGCCAGCAGTATCACAGGGGGGAATCAGCCCCAGCATTTT
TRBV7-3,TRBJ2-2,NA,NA,CASSLTKTSPFSVGELFF,TGTGCCAGCAGCTTAACCAAAACTAGTCCCTTTTCGGTCGGGGAGCTGTTTTTT
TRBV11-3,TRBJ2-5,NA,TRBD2,CASSSSGGARETQYF,TGTGCCAGCAGCTCTAGCGGGGGGGCCAGGGAGACCCAGTACTTC
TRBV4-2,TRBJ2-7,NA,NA,CASSQDTPYEQYF,TGTGCCAGCAGCCAAGATACCCCCTACGAGCAGTACTTC
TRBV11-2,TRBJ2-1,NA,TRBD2,CASSLVTRARTSQNNEQFF,TGTGCCAGCAGCTTAGTGACTAGGGCGAGGACTAGCCAAAACAATGAGCAGTTCTTC
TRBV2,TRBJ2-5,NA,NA,CASSGDLRRETQYF,TGTGCCAGCAGTGGGGACCTGCGCAGGGAGACCCAGTACTTC
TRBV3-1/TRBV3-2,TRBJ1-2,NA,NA,CASSQVSGQYGYTF,TGTGCCAGCAGCCAAGTGTCTGGACAGTATGGCTACACCTTC
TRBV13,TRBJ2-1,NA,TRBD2,CASRLSGAVPYEQFF,TGTGCCAGCAGGCTTAGCGGGGCCGTTCCCTATGAGCAGTTCTTC
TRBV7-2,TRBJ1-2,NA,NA,CASSLASGRDYTF,TGTGCCAGCAGCTTAGCATCAGGGCGTGACTACACCTTC
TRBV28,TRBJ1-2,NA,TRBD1,CASSSDRVDGYTF,TGTGCCAGCAGTTCTGACAGGGTGGATGGCTACACCTTC
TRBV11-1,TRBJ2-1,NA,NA,CASSLRLERDNEQFF,TGTGCCAGCAGCTTACGGCTAGAAAGAGACAATGAGCAGTTCTTC
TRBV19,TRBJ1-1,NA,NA,CASTIRGRDTEAFF,TGTGCCAGTACTATTCGGGGGAGGGACACTGAAGCTTTCTTT
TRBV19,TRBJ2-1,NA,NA,CASSIEGASYNEQFF,TGTGCCAGTAGTATAGAGGGGGCTTCCTACAATGAGCAGTTCTTC
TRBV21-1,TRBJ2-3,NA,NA,CANSRGSTDTQYF,TGTGCCAATTCCAGAGGGAGCACAGATACGCAGTATTTT
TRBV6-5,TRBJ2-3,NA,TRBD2,CASSETSGGADTQYF,TGTGCCAGCAGCGAGACTAGCGGGGGGGCAGATACGCAGTATTTT
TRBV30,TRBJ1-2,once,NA,CAWTRDGYLKTF,TGTGCCTGGACCCGGGACGGCTACTTGAAAACCTTC
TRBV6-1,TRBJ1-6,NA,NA,CASSDRVTGFYNSPLHF,TGTGCCAGCAGTGATAGGGTAACAGGGTTCTATAATTCACCCCTCCACTTT
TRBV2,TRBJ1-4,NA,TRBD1,CASSADRGHEKLFF,TGTGCCAGCAGTGCGGACAGGGGGCATGAAAAACTGTTTTTT
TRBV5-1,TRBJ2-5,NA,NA,CASSPIPGARETQYF,TGCGCCAGCAGCCCTATTCCGGGGGCGCGGGAGACCCAGTACTTC
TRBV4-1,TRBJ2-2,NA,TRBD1,CASSRGQGTPGELFF,TGCGCCAGCAGCCGAGGACAGGGAACACCCGGGGAGCTGTTTTTT
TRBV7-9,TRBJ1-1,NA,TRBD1,CASSAGQGNTEAFF,TGTGCCAGCAGTGCGGGACAGGGGAACACTGAAGCTTTCTTT
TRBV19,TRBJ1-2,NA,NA,CASSLWTELYGYTF,TGTGCCAGTAGTCTCTGGACAGAGCTCTATGGCTACACCTTC
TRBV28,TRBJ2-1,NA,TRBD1,CASTWDRGTYNEQFF,TGTGCCAGCACCTGGGACAGGGGTACCTACAATGAGCAGTTCTTC
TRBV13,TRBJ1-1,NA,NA,CASSPPPRDPEAFF,TGTGCCAGCAGCCCACCCCCCAGGGATCCTGAAGCTTTCTTT
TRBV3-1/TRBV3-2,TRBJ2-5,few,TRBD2,CASSQDKGLAGAQETQYF,TGTGCCAGCAGCCAAGATAAGGGACTAGCGGGGGCCCAAGAGACCCAGTACTTC
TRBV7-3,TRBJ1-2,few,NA,CASSLSDRSRGYTF,TGTGCCAGCAGCTTATCAGACAGGAGCCGTGGCTACACCTTC
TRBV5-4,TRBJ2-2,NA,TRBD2,CASSLYSGAYTGELFF,TGTGCCAGCAGCTTGTATAGCGGGGCTTACACCGGGGAGCTGTTTTTT
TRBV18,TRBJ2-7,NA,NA,CASSNYRSSYEQYF,TGTGCCAGCTCTAATTACAGGAGCTCCTACGAGCAGTACTTC
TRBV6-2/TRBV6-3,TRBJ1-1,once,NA,CASSYGDLNTEAFF,TGTGCCAGCAGTTACGGGGACCTGAACACTGAAGCTTTCTTT
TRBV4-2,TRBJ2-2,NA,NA,CASRTGYPGELFF,TGTGCCAGCCGAACAGGGTATCCCGGGGAGCTGTTTTTT
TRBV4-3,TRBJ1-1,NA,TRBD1,CASRTGRNTEAFF,TGCGCCAGCAGGACAGGGAGGAACACTGAAGCTTTCTTT
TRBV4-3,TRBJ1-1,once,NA,CASSHAGTEAFF,TGCGCCAGCAGCCATGCCGGCACTGAAGCTTTCTTT
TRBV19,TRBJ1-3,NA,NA,CASSGGSGNTIYF,TGTGCCAGTAGTGGCGGGTCTGGAAACACCATATATTTT
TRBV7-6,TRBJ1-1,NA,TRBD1,CASSDTGTGALEAFF,TGTGCCAGCAGCGATACCGGGACAGGAGCCCTTGAAGCTTTCTTT
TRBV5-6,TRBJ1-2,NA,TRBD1,CASSTTGGPYGYTF,TGTGCCAGCAGCACTACAGGGGGCCCCTATGGCTACACCTTC
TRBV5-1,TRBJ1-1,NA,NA,CASSLVEGTEAFF,TGCGCCAGCAGCTTGGTCGAGGGCACTGAAGCTTTCTTT
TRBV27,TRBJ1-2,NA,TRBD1,CASARDSNYGYTF,TGTGCCAGTGCCCGGGACAGTAACTATGGCTACACCTTC
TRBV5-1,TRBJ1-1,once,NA,CASSLTGALKTAFF,TGCGCCAGCAGCTTGACGGGGGCCCTAAAAACAGCTTTCTTT
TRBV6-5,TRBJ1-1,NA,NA,CASRYTGLNTEAFF,TGTGCCAGTCGATATACAGGGTTGAACACTGAAGCTTTCTTT
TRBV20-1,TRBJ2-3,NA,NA,CSASRTLLSTDTQYF,TGCAGTGCTAGTAGGACCCTGCTTAGCACAGATACGCAGTATTTT
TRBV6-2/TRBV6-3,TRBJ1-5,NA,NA,CASSYSGGRQPQHF,TGTGCCAGCAGTTACAGCGGGGGCCGTCAGCCCCAGCATTTT